The T cell receptor beta chain under discussion was sequenced for a study of shared clonotypes between healthy human individuals. As for the study in general: Used for every donor were three CD4 naive, three CD4 memory, two CD8 naive and one CD8 memory plate.

Data came from immunoSEQ multiplex PCR; TCRdb stores just in-frame clones and leaves some out. The table lists 950,000 to 1,300,000 clones, roughly 80% of them singletons. This clone has a handful of counts. Trimming cost V 8 bases and J 7 bases, with 15 bases left between them. In germline, CDR1 is KGHSH, CDR2 LQKENI. The CDR3 has 13 amino acids. Investigators divided CD4+ cells into CD45RA+ naive and CD45RA-negative memory subsets. The V and J genes are TRBV18 and TRBJ2-1; tentative D call: TRBD2 (5 bases). Sequencing used memory CD4+ T cells sorted from blood. Subset in this sample: CD45RA-negative fraction. This receptor was obtained from a man aged 18 to 29 in good health. CDR3: CASTPTRGNEQFF. CDR3 DNA: TGTGCCAGCACCCCCACCCGGGGTAATGAGCAGTTCTTC.